Listed below are T cell receptor beta chains from one sample, sequenced in a study of blood T cell repertoires in COVID-19. Clones were read by immunoSEQ multiplex PCR, and TCRdb kept only the in-frame ones, dropping some. The table lists under 300,000 clones, approximately 83% of them singletons. The specimen was peripheral blood. The receptor source for this set is a woman aged 80 or over with acute or convalescent COVID-19. Each CDR3 is given with its conserved first and last residue. The order of the fields is V gene, CDR3 length, CDR3 protein.

v_gene: TRBV7-9; len: 15; CDR3aa: CASSLALTAQETQYF
v_gene: TRBV2; len: 19; CDR3aa: CASSEAPGIAGYSSYEQYF
v_gene: TRBV29-1; len: 16; CDR3aa: CSVDGRGKSSTDTQYF
v_gene: TRBV7-3; len: 15; CDR3aa: CASSLSPGASSPLHF
v_gene: TRBV7-2; len: 15; CDR3aa: CASSLSSGYNEKLFF
v_gene: TRBV18; len: 17; CDR3aa: CASSPLGGGKANYGYTF
v_gene: TRBV18; len: 20; CDR3aa: CASSPEGASGGPKYQETQYF
v_gene: TRBV5-6; len: 15; CDR3aa: CASSFGQGRTGELFF
v_gene: TRBV2; len: 15; CDR3aa: CASSEGGGRNQPQHF
v_gene: TRBV5-4; len: 11; CDR3aa: CASSTGNTQYF
v_gene: TRBV5-1; len: 15; CDR3aa: CASHLAGGSRETQYF
v_gene: TRBV6-1; len: 12; CDR3aa: CASSDSSYEQYF
v_gene: TRBV3-1/TRBV3-2; len: 13; CDR3aa: CASSQANFYGYTF
v_gene: TRBV12-5; len: 21; CDR3aa: CASGLVWDRGLFYSGANVLTF
v_gene: TRBV7-8; len: 14; CDR3aa: CASSYRDTNQPQHF
v_gene: TRBV7-2; len: 16; CDR3aa: CASSLVAGAGTGELFF
v_gene: TRBV7-3; len: 15; CDR3aa: CASSFGAVAVNEQFF
v_gene: TRBV19; len: 13; CDR3aa: CASLGGSNQPQHF
v_gene: TRBV30; len: 16; CDR3aa: CAWTMRRVQLNTEAFF
v_gene: TRBV4-1; len: 13; CDR3aa: CASSQEVQYEQYF
v_gene: TRBV28; len: 13; CDR3aa: CASMGGLNSPLHF
v_gene: TRBV19; len: 12; CDR3aa: CASSTQGSTQYF
v_gene: TRBV3-1/TRBV3-2; len: 12; CDR3aa: CASSQRGEKLFF
v_gene: TRBV5-1; len: 15; CDR3aa: CASSLQGAVSEKLFF
v_gene: TRBV19; len: 15; CDR3aa: CASSATRVTGNTIYF
v_gene: TRBV18; len: 14; CDR3aa: CASSLGQGGTEAFF
v_gene: TRBV19; len: 14; CDR3aa: CASWDRRYNQPQHF
v_gene: TRBV5-1; len: 15; CDR3aa: CASSLAQGLYEKLFF
v_gene: TRBV2; len: 15; CDR3aa: CASSDQTSGGYEQYF
v_gene: TRBV6-1; len: 16; CDR3aa: CASSDGQAATNEKLFF
v_gene: TRBV6-6; len: 14; CDR3aa: CASRSDTGVGEQYF
v_gene: TRBV24-1; len: 17; CDR3aa: CATSDVPSGGLQETQYF
v_gene: TRBV7-2; len: 14; CDR3aa: CASSLERSNQPQHF
v_gene: TRBV5-1; len: 16; CDR3aa: CASSPGDRASTDTQYF
v_gene: TRBV7-3; len: 13; CDR3aa: CASSPHRGLGQFF
v_gene: TRBV6-1; len: 15; CDR3aa: CASSGNVASGNTIYF
v_gene: TRBV2; len: 14; CDR3aa: CASSEVQAPGTQYF
v_gene: TRBV5-1; len: 15; CDR3aa: CASSTQGWSSYEQYF
v_gene: TRBV30; len: 13; CDR3aa: CAWASGSTDTQYF
v_gene: TRBV19; len: 13; CDR3aa: CASSRGQGYGYTF
v_gene: TRBV27; len: 13; CDR3aa: CASSFGLRETQYF
v_gene: TRBV2; len: 15; CDR3aa: CASSEQTGGHTEAFF
v_gene: TRBV6-6; len: 13; CDR3aa: CAIQGAPSYEQYF
v_gene: TRBV19; len: 16; CDR3aa: CASSIDRRGGSDTQYF
v_gene: TRBV12-5; len: 15; CDR3aa: CASGLAWTGGYEQYF
v_gene: TRBV5-1; len: 16; CDR3aa: CASSLGGGARTDTQYF
v_gene: TRBV6-6; len: 15; CDR3aa: CASSYSSGTVQMQYF